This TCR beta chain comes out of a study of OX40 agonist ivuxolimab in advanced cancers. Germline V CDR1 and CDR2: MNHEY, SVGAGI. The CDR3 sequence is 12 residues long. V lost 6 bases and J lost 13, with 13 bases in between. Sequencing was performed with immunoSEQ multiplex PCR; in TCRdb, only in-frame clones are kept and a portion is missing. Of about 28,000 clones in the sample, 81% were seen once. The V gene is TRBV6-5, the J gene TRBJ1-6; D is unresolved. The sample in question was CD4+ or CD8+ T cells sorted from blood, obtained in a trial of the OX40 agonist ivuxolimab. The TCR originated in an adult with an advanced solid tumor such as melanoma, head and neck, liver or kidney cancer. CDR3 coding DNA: TGTGCCAGCAGCCGCCTCTACCTCCCCCTCCACTTT. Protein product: CASSRLYLPLHF.